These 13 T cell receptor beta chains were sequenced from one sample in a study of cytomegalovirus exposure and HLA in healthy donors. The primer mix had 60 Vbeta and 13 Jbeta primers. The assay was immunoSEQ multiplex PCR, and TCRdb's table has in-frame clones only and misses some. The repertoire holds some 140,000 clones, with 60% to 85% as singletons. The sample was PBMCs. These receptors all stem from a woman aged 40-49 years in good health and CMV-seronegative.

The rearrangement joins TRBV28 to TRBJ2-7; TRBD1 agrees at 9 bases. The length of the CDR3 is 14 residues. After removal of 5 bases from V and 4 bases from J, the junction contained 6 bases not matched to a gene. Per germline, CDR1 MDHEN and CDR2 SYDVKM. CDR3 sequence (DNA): TGTGCCAGCAGTCATACACAGGGGGCTTACGAGCAGTACTTC. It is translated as CASSHTQGAYEQYF.

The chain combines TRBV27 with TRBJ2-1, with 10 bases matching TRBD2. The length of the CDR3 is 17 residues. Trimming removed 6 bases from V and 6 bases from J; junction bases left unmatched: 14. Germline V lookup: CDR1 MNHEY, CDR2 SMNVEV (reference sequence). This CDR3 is CASRYIGERGGGNEQFF. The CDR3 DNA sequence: TGTGCCAGCAGGTATATCGGTGAGCGGGGGGGCGGCAATGAGCAGTTCTTC.

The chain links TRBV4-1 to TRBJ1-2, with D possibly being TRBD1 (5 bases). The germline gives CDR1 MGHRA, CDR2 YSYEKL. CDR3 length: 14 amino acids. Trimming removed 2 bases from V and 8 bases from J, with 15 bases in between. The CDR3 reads CASSQLGGVGGYTF. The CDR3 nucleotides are TGCGCCAGCAGCCAATTGGGGGGGGTGGGGGGCTACACCTTC.

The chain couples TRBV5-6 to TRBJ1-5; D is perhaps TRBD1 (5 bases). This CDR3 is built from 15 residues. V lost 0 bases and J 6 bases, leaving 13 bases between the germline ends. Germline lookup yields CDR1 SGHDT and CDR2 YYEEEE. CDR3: CASSLAGRVFQPQHF. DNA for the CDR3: TGTGCCAGCAGCTTGGCAGGGCGTGTGTTTCAGCCCCAGCATTTT.

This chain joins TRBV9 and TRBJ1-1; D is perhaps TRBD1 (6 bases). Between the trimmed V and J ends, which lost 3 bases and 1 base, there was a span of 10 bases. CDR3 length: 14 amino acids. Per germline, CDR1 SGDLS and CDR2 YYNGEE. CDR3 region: CASSAGVENTEAFF. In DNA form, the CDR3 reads TGTGCCAGCAGCGCAGGGGTGGAGAACACTGAAGCTTTCTTT.

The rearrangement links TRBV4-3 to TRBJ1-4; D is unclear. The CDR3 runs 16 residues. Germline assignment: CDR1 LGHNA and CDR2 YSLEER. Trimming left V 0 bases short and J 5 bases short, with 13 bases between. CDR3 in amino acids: CASSQETRSLNEKLFF. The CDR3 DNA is TGCGCCAGCAGCCAAGAAACGCGGTCCTTAAATGAAAAACTGTTTTTT.

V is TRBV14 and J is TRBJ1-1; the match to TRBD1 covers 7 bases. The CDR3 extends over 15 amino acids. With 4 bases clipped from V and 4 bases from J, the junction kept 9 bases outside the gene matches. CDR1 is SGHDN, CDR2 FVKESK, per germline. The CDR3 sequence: CASSLSPQGGTEAFF. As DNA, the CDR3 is TGTGCCAGCAGCCTGTCTCCCCAGGGGGGCACTGAAGCTTTCTTT.

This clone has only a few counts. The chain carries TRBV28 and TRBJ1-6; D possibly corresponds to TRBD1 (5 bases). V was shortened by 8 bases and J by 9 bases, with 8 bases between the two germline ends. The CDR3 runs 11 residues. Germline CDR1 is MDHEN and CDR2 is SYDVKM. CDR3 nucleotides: TGTGCCAGCGGGGCAGGTTCACCCCTCCACTTT. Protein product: CASGAGSPLHF.

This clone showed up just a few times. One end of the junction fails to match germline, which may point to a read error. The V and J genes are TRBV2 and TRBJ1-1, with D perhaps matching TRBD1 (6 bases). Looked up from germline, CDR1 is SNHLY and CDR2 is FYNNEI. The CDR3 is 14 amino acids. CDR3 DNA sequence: TGTGCCAGCAGTGACGGGCAGGGGAACACTGAAACTTTCTTT. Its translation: CASSDGQGNTETFF. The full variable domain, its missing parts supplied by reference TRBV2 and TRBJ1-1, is EPEVTQTPSHQVTQMGQEVILRCVPISNHLYFYWYRQILGQKVEFLVSFYNNEISEKSEIFDDQFSVERPDGSNFTLKIRSTKLEDSAMYFCASSDGQGNTETFFGQGTRLTVV.

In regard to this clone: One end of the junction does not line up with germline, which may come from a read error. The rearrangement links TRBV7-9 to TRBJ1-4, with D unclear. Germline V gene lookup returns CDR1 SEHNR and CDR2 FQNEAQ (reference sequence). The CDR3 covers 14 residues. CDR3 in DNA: TGTTCCAGCAGCGAGGTCGTGATTTTGGAAAAACTGTTTTTT. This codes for CSSSEVVILEKLFF.

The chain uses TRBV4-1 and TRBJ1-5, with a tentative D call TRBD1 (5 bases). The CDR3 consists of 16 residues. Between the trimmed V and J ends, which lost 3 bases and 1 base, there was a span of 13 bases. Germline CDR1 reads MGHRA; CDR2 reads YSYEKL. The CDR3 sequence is CASSQGPLTSNQPQHF. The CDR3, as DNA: TGCGCCAGCAGCCAGGGGCCCTTAACGAGCAATCAGCCCCAGCATTTT.

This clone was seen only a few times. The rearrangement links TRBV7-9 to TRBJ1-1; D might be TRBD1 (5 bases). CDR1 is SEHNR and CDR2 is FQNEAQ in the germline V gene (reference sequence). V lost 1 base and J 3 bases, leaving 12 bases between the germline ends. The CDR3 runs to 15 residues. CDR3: CASSLGRLGDTEAFF. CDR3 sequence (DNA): TGTGCCAGCAGCTTAGGGCGGTTAGGGGACACTGAAGCTTTCTTT.

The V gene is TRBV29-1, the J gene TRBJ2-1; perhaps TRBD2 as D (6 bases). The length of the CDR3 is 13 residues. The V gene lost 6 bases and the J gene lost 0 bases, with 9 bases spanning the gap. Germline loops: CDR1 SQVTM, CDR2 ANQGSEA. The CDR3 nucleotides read TGCAGCGTGAACGGGGGCTCCTACAATGAGCAGTTCTTC. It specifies CSVNGGSYNEQFF.